The clone carrying this T cell receptor beta chain was seen ten or more times. Its antigen remains unidentified. Quantitative 5'-RACE was performed with molecular barcodes, and it yielded the TCR beta libraries. TCRdb reprocessed the 5' RACE reads via MiXCR and lists one record per CDR3 protein. In the table there are around 490,000 distinct CDR3 sequences, 5.3% of which are singletons. The data stem from a study of CD8 T cells in ankylosing spondylitis. The study's findings and limits: Earlier authors reported some of these motif variants in reactive arthritis synovial fluid and blood. Apparently characteristic of ankylosing spondylitis blood was a TCR beta motif (roughly eight highly homologous variants). Clones linked to disease were reported to show significant enrichment in matched ankylosing spondylitis synovial fluid.

Germline V gives CDR1 MDHEN, CDR2 SYDVKM. Trimming took 5 bases from V and 10 from J; bases not matched to a gene: 7. This CDR3 region has 12 residues. The chain combines TRBV28 with TRBJ2-7, with TRBD1 matching over 8 bases. This receptor was identified in a male donor with ankylosing spondylitis. Specimen: blood, either unsorted or a sorted T cell fraction (not recorded which). In DNA form, the CDR3 reads TGTGCCAGCAGTCCCACCGACAGGGGCCAGTACTTC. Amino acids: CASSPTDRGQYF.